This is a list of T cell receptor beta chains from one sample in a study of blood T cell repertoires in COVID-19. Profiled with immunoSEQ multiplex PCR; TCRdb holds only in-frame clones, not every one. The table lists fewer than 85,000 clones, around 80% of them singletons. Input material: peripheral blood. All receptors derive from a woman over 75 with active or convalescent COVID-19. The conserved cysteine and the conserved F or W are not part of the CDR3 here.

v_gene	j_gene	CDR3aa
TRBV5-1	TRBJ1-2	ATRPGDYGYT
TRBV18	TRBJ1-1	ASSFSGGGQNTEAF
TRBV4-1	TRBJ1-2	PRTPLPIPNYGYT
TRBV7-9	TRBJ2-7	ASSLAAPSDEQY
TRBV6-5	TRBJ2-5	ASSYSSLAGVETQY
TRBV5-6	TRBJ2-7	ASSLAPAGGSEQY
TRBV5-6	TRBJ2-7	ASSLQYYEQY
TRBV2	TRBJ2-7	ASNPSGAEQY
TRBV7-9	TRBJ2-7	ASSLTRGEQY
TRBV7-9	TRBJ1-2	ASSGQGPYGYT
TRBV19	TRBJ2-6	ASTKALPGANVLT
TRBV18	TRBJ1-2	ASSPPASQGARGYT
TRBV21-1	TRBJ2-5	ASSNVPGTSGGAEETQY
TRBV5-1	TRBJ1-1	ASGLDPPGGTEAF
TRBV7-3	TRBJ2-2	ASSPGTATGELF
TRBV5-6	TRBJ2-3	ASSSGGGTDTQY
TRBV25-1	TRBJ1-2	ASSEILNYGYT
TRBV7-2	TRBJ1-6	ASSFRTGPVWSLH
TRBV7-2	TRBJ1-2	ASVRGSYGYT
TRBV6-6	TRBJ1-6	ASSDRGNSPLH
TRBV7-2	TRBJ1-5	ASSSRGGGQPQH
TRBV5-1	TRBJ1-4	ASSLGAYSGNEKLF
TRBV9	TRBJ2-5	ASSVRAGGLETQY
TRBV7-2	TRBJ2-3	ASSLEQGRQY
TRBV6-6	TRBJ2-3	ASSPGADTQY
TRBV7-2	TRBJ1-4	ASSRNDLGGEKLF
TRBV5-5	TRBJ1-1	ASSSALRGFTEAF